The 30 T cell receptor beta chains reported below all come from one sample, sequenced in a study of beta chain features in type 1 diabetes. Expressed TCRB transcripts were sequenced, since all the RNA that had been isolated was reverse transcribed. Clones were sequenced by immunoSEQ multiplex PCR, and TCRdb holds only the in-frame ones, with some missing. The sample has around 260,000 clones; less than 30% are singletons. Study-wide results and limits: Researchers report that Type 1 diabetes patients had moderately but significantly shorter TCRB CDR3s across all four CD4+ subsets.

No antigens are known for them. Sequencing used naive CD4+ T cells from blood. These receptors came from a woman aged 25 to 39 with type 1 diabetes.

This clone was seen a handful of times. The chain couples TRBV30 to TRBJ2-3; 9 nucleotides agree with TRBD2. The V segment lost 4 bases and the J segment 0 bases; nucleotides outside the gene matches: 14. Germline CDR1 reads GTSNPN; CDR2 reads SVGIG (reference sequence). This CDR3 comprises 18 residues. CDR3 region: CAWNPHLAGIPSTDTQYF. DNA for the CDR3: TGTGCCTGGAACCCTCATCTAGCGGGGATTCCTAGCACAGATACGCAGTATTTT.

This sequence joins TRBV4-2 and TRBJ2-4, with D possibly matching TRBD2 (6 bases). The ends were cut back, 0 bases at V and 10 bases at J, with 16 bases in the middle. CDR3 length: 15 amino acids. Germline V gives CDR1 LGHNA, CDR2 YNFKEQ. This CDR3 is CASSQDLARRGIQYF. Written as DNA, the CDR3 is TGTGCCAGCAGCCAAGATCTGGCCAGGAGGGGTATTCAGTACTTC.

The CDR3 region is CASSLEGYEQYF. DNA of the CDR3: TGTGCCAGCAGTTTAGAGGGCTACGAGCAGTACTTC. This chain joins TRBV27 and TRBJ2-7; tentatively, D is TRBD2 (5 bases). Germline-derived CDR1 and CDR2 are MNHEY and SMNVEV (reference sequence). V was trimmed by 2 bases and J by 3 bases, leaving 5 bases between them. The length of the CDR3 is 12 residues.

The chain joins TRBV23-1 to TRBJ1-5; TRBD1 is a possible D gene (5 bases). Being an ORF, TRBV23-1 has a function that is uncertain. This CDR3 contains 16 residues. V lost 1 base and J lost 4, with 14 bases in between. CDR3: CASSQLRGMGNQPQHF. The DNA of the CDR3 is TGCGCCAGCAGTCAATTACGGGGGATGGGAAATCAGCCCCAGCATTTT.

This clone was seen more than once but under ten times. CDR3 bases: TGTGCCTGGGGTAGCGGGAGGGCCGGGTCCTACAATGAGCAGTTCTTC. The encoded protein is CAWGSGRAGSYNEQFF. This sequence joins TRBV30 and TRBJ2-1; 11 nucleotides line up with TRBD2. The CDR3 length is 16 residues. The germline V gene has CDR1 GTSNPN and CDR2 SVGIG (reference sequence). J was trimmed by 1 base and V by 5 bases; bases with no gene match: 7.

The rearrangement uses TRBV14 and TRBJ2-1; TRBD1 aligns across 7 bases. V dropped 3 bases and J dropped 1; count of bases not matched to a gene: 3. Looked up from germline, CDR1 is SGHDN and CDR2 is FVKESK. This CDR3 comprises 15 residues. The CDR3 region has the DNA TGTGCCAGCAGCCACCGGGACAGATCCTACAATGAGCAGTTCTTC. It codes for CASSHRDRSYNEQFF.

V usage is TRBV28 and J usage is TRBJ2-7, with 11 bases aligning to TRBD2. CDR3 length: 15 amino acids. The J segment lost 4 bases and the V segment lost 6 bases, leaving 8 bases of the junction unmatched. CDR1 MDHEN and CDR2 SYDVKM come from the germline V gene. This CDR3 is CASSRRGTSGYEQYF. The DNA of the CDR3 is TGTGCCAGCAGCCGGAGAGGGACTAGCGGATACGAGCAGTACTTC.

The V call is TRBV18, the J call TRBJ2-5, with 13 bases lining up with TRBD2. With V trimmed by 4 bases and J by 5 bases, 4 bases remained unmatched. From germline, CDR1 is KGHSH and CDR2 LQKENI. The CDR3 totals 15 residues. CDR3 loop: CASSLGTSGMETQYF. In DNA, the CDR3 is TGTGCCAGCTCACTCGGGACTAGCGGGATGGAGACCCAGTACTTC.

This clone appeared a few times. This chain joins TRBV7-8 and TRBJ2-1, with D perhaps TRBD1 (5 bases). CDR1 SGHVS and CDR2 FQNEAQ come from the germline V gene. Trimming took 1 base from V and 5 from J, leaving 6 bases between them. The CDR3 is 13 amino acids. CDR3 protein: CASSLGRDNEQFF. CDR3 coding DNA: TGTGCCAGCAGCTTAGGCAGGGACAATGAGCAGTTCTTC.

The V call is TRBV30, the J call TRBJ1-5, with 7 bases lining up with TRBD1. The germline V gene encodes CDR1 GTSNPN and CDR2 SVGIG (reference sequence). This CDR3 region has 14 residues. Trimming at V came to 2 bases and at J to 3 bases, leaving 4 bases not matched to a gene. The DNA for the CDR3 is TGTGCCTGGAGTAGGGGACAGCCCAATCAGCCCCAGCATTTT. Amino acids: CAWSRGQPNQPQHF.

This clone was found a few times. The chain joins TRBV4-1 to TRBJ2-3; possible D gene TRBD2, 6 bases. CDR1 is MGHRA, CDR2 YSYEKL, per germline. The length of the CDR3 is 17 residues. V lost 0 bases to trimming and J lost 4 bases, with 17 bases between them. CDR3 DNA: TGCGCCAGCAGCCAAGATCGCCTAGCGATATCCGCAGATACGCAGTATTTT. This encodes CASSQDRLAISADTQYF.

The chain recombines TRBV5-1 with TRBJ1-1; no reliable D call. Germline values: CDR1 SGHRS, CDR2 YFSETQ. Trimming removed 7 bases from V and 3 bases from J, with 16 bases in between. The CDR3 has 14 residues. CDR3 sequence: CASGKKTRDTEAFF. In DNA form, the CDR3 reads TGCGCCAGCGGAAAAAAGACGCGGGACACTGAAGCTTTCTTT. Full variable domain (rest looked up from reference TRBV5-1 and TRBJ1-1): KAGVTQTPRYLIKTRGQQVTLSCSPISGHRSVSWYQQTPGQGLQFLFEYFSETQRNKGNFPGRFSGRQFSNSRSEMNVSTLELGDSALYLCASGKKTRDTEAFFGQGTRLTVV.

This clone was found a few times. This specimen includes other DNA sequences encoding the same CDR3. As DNA, the CDR3 is TGTGCCTGGGGGGGAGGATACGAGCAGTACTTC. This translates into CAWGGGYEQYF. V usage is TRBV30 and J usage is TRBJ2-7; D possibly corresponds to TRBD2 (6 bases). This CDR3 is built from 11 residues. Germline values: CDR1 GTSNPN, CDR2 SVGIG (reference sequence). The V gene lost 5 bases and the J gene lost 4 bases, with 9 bases spanning the gap.

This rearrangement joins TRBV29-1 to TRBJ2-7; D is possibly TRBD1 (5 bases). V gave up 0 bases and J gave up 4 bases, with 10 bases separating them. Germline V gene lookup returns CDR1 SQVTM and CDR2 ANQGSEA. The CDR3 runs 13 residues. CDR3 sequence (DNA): TGCAGCGTTGAAGACGCCCAGGGATACGAGCAGTACTTC. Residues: CSVEDAQGYEQYF.

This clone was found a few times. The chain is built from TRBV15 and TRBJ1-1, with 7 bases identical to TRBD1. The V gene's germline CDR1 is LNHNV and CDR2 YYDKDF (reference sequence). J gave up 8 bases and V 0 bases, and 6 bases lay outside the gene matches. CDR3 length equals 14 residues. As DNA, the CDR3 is TGTGCCACCAGCAGAGATAGTAGGGACAGCGAAGCTTTCTTT. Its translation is CATSRDSRDSEAFF.

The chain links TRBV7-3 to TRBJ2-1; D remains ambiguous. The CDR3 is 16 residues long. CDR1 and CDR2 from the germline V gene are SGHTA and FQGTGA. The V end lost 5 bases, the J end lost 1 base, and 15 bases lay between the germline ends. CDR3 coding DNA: TGTGCCAGCAGCCCCGGATCGGGTAGGTCCTACAATGAGCAGTTCTTC. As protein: CASSPGSGRSYNEQFF.

The CDR3 here is CASSLAERTEAFF. CDR3 nucleotide sequence: TGCGCCAGCAGCTTGGCGGAGAGGACTGAAGCTTTCTTT. This chain uses TRBV5-1 with TRBJ1-1, with no clear D. CDR1 is SGHRS and CDR2 is YFSETQ in the germline V gene. The CDR3 is 13 amino acids. V was cut by 0 bases and J by 5 bases, with 8 bases left in between.

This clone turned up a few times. This chain's CDR3 is CASSQGVARVDYGYTF. The CDR3 region has the DNA TGCGCCAGCAGCCAAGGTGTGGCCAGGGTGGACTATGGCTACACCTTC. V and J are TRBV4-1 and TRBJ1-2, with D possibly matching TRBD1 (5 bases). Trimming took off 1 base at V and 3 bases at J, with 15 bases between the two ends. The CDR3 runs 16 residues. Germline V CDR1 and CDR2: MGHRA, YSYEKL.

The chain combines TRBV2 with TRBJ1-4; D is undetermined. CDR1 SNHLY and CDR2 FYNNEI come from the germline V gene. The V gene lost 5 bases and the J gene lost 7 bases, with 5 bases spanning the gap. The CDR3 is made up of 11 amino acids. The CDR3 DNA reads TGTGCCAGCAGTCTACTTGAAAAACTGTTTTTT. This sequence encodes CASSLLEKLFF.

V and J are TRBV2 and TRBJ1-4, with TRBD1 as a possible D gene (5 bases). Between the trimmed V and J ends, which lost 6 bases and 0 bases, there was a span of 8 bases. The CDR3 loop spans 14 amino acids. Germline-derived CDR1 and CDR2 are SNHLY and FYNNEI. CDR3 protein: CASREGPTNEKLFF. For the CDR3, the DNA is TGTGCCAGCAGGGAGGGGCCAACTAATGAAAAACTGTTTTTT.

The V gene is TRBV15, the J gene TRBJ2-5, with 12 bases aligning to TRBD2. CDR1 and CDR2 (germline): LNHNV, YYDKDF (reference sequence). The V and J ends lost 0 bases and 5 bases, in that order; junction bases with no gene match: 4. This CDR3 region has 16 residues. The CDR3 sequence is CATSRDWTSGKETQYF. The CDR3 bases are TGTGCCACCAGCAGAGACTGGACTAGCGGGAAGGAGACCCAGTACTTC. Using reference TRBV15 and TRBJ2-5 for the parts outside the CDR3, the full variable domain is DAMVIQNPRYQVTQFGKPVTLSCSQTLNHNVMYWYQQKSSQAPKLLFHYYDKDFNNEADTPDNFQSRRPNTSFCFLDIRSPGLGDTAMYLCATSRDWTSGKETQYFGPGTRLLVL.

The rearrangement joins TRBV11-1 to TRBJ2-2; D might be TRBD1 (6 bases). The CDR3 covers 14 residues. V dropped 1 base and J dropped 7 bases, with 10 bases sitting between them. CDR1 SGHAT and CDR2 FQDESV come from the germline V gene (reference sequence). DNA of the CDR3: TGTGCCAGCAGCTTAGACAGGGCTAACGGGGAGCTGTTTTTT. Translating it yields CASSLDRANGELFF.

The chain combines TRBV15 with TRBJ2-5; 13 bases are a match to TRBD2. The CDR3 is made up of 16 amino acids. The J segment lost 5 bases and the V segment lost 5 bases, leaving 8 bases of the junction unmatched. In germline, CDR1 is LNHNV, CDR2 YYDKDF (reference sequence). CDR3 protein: CATSRRLAGGQETQYF. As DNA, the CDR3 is TGTGCCACCAGCCGACGACTAGCGGGAGGACAGGAGACCCAGTACTTC.

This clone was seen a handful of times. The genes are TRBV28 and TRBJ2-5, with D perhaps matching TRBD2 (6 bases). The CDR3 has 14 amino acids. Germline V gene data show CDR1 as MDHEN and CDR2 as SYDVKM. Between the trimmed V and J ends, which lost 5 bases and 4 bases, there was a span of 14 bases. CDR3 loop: CASSISAGGETQYF. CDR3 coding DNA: TGTGCCAGCAGTATATCGGCCGGGGGAGAGACCCAGTACTTC.

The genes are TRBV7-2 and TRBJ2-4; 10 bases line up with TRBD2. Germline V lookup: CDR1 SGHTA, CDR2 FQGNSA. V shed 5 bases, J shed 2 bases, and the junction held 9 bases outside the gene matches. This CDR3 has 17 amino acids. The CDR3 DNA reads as TGTGCCAGCAGCCGGCCTGGACTAGCGGAATCCAAAAACATTCAGTACTTC. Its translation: CASSRPGLAESKNIQYF.

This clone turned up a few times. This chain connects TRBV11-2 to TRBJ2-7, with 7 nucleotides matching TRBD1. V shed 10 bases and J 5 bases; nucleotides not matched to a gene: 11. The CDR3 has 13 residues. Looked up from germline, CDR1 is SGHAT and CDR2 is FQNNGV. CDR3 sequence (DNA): TGTGCCACCAACCCAGGGGGTAACGACGAGCAGTACTTC. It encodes CATNPGGNDEQYF.

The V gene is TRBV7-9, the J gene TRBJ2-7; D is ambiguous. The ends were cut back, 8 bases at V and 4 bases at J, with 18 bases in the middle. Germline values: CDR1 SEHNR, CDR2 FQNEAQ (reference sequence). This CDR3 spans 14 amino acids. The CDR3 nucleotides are TGTGCCAGCGGCGAGGTAGGAACCGTATACGAGCAGTACTTC. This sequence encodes CASGEVGTVYEQYF.

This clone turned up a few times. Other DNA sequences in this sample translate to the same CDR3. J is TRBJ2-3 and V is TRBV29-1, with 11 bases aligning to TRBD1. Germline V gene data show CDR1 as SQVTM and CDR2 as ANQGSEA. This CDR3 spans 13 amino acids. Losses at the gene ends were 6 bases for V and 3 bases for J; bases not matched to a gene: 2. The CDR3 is CSVGTGGTDTQYF. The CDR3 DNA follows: TGCAGCGTCGGGACAGGGGGGACAGATACGCAGTATTTT.

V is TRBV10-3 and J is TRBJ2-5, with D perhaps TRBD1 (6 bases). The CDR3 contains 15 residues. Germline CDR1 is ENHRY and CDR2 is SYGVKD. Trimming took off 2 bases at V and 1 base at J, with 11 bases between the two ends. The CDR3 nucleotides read TGTGCCATCAGTGAGGGGACACCTTCCCAAGAGACCCAGTACTTC. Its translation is CAISEGTPSQETQYF.

CDR3 sequence reads: CASSILMGSTEAFF. The CDR3 DNA reads as TGTGCCAGTAGTATATTGATGGGGAGTACTGAAGCTTTCTTT. This chain joins TRBV19 and TRBJ1-1; D gene uncertain. V lost 2 bases, J lost 5 bases, and 12 bases lay in between. The CDR3 is made up of 14 amino acids. CDR1 LNHDA and CDR2 SQIVND come from the germline V gene (reference sequence).